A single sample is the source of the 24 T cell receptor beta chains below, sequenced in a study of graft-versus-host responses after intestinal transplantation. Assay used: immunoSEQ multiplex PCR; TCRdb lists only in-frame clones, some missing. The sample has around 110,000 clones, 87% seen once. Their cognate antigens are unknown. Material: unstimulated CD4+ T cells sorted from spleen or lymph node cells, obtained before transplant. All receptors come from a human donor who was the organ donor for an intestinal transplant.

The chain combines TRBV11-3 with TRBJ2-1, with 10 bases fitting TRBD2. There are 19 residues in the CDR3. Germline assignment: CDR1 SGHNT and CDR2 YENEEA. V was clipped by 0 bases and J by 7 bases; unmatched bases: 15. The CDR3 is CASSLDGRGRLAGVNEQFF. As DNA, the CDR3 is TGTGCCAGCAGCTTAGATGGGCGAGGGAGGCTAGCGGGAGTTAATGAGCAGTTCTTC.

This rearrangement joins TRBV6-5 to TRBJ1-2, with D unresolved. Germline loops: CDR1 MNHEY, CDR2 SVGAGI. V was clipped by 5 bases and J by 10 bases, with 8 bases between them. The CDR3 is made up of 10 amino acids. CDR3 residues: CASSGTVYTF. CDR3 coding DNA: TGTGCCAGCAGTGGCACAGTCTACACCTTC.

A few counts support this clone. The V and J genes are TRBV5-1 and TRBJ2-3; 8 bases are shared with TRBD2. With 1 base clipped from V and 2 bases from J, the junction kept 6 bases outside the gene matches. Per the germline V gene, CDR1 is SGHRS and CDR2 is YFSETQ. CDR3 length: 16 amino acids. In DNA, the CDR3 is TGCGCCAGCAGCTTGTTATCTAGCGGGTACACAGATACGCAGTATTTT. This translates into CASSLLSSGYTDTQYF.

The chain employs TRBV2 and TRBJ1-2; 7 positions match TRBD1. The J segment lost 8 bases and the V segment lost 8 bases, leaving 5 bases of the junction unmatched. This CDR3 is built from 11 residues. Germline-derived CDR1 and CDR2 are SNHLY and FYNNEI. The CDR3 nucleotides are TGTGCCAGCGAGACAGGGAGCGGCTACACCTTC. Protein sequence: CASETGSGYTF.

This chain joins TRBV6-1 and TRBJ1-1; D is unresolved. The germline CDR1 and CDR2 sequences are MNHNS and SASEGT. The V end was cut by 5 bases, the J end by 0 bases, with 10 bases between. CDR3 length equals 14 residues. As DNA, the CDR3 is TGTGCCAGCAGTTATCGGGAGGTGAACACTGAAGCTTTCTTT. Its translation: CASSYREVNTEAFF.

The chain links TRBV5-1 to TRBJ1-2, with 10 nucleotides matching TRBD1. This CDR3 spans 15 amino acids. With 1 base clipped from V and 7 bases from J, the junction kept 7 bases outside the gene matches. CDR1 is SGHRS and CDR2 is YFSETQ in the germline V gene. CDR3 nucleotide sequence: TGCGCCAGCAGCTTGTCAGGACAGGGGGAACGTGGCTACACCTTC. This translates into CASSLSGQGERGYTF.

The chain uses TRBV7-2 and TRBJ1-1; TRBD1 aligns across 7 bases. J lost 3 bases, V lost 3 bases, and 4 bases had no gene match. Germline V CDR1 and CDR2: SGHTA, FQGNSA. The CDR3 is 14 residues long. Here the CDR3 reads CASSFLRGDTEAFF. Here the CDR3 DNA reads TGTGCCAGCAGCTTCCTCAGGGGGGACACTGAAGCTTTCTTT.

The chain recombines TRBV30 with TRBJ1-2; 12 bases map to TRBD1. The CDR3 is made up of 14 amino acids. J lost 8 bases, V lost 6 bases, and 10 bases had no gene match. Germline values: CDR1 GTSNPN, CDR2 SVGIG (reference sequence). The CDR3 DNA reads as TGTGCCTGCCGAAGGGACAGGGGGCGGTGGGGCTACACCTTC. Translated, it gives CACRRDRGRWGYTF.

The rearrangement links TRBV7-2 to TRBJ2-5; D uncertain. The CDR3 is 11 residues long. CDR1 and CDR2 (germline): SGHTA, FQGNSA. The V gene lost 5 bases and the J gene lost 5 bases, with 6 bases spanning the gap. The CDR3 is CASSGAETQYF. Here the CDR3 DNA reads TGTGCCAGCAGCGGAGCGGAGACCCAGTACTTC.

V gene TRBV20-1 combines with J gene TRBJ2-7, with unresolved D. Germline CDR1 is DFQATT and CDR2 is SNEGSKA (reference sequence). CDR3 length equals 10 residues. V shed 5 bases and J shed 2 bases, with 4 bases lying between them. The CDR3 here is CSAPAYEQYF. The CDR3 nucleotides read TGCAGTGCTCCCGCCTACGAGCAGTACTTC.

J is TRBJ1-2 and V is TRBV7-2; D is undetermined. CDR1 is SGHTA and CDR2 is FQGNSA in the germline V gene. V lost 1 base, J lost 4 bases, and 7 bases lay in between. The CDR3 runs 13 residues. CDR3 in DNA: TGTGCCAGCAGCTTAGGGGCGGGCTATGGCTACACCTTC. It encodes CASSLGAGYGYTF. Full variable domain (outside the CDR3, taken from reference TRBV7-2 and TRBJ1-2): GAGVSQSPSNKVTEKGKDVELRCDPISGHTALYWYRQSLGQGLEFLIYFQGNSAPDKSGLPSDRFSAERTGGSVSTLTIQRTQQEDSAVYLCASSLGAGYGYTFGSGTRLTVV.

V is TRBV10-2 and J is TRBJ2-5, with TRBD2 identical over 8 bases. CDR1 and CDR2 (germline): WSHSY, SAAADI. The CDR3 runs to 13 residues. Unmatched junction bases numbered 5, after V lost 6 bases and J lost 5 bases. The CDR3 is CASSLAGAETQYF. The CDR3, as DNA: TGCGCCAGCAGCCTAGCGGGTGCGGAGACCCAGTACTTC.

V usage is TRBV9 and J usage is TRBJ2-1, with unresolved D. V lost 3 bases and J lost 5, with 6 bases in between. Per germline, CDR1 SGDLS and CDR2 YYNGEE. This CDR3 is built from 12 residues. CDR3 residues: CASSEKNNEQFF. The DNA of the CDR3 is TGTGCCAGCAGCGAGAAGAACAATGAGCAGTTCTTC.

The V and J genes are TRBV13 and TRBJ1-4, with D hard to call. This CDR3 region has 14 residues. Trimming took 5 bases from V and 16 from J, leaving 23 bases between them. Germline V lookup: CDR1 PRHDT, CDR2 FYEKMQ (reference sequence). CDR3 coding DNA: TGTGCCAGCAGCCCTTTTGGGGTCAAAGAAGGGCCGTTTTTT. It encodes CASSPFGVKEGPFF.

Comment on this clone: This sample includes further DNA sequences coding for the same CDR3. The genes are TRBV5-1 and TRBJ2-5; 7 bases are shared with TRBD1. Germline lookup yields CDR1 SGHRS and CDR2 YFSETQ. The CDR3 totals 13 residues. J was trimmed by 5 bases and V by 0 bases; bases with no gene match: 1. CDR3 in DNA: TGCGCCAGCAGCTTGGGAGGGGGCGAGACCCAGTACTTC. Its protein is CASSLGGGETQYF.

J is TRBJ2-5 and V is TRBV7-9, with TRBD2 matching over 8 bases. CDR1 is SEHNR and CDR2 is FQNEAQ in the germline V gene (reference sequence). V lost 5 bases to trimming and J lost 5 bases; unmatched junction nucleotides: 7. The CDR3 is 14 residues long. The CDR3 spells CASSETSGGETQYF. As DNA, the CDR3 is TGTGCCAGCAGCGAAACTAGCGGCGGGGAGACCCAGTACTTC. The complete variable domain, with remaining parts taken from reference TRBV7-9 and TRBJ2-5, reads DTGVSQNPRHKITKRGQNVTFRCDPISEHNRLYWYRQTLGQGPEFLTYFQNEAQLEKSRLLSDRFSAERPKGSFSTLEIQRTEQGDSAMYLCASSETSGGETQYFGPGTRLLVL.

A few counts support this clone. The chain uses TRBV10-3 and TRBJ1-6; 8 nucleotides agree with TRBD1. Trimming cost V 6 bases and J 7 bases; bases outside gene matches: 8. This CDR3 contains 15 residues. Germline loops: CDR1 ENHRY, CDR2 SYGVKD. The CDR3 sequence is CAIRVDRGSNSPLHF. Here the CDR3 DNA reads TGTGCCATCAGGGTCGACAGGGGTTCAAATTCACCCCTCCACTTT.

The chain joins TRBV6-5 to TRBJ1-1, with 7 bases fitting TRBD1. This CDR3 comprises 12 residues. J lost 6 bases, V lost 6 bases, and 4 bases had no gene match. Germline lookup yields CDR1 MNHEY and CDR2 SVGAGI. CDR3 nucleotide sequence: TGTGCCAGCAGCAGGGGGAGAGCTGAAGCTTTCTTT. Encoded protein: CASSRGRAEAFF.

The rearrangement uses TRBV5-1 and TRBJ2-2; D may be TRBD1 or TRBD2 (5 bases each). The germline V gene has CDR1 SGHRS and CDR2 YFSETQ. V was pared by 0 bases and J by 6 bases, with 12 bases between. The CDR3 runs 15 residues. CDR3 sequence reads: CASSLAPGRAGELFF. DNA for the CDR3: TGCGCCAGCAGCTTGGCCCCAGGGCGGGCCGGGGAGCTGTTTTTT.

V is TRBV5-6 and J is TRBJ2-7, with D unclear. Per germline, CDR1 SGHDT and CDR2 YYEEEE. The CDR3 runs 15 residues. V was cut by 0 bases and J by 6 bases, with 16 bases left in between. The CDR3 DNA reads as TGTGCCAGCAGCTTGGTCGCCATAAGGACCTCCGAGCAGTACTTC. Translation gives CASSLVAIRTSEQYF.

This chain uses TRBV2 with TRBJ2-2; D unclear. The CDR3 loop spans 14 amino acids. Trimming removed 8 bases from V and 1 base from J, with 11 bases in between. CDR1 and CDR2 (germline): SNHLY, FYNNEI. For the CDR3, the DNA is TGTGCCAGCCGGAGACTCGGGAACACCGGGGAGCTGTTTTTT. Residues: CASRRLGNTGELFF.

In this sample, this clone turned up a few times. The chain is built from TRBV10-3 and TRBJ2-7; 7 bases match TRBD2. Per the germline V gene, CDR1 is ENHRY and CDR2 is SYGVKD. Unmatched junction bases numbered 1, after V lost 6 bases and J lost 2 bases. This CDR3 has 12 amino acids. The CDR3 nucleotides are TGTGCCATCAGGGGAGGGACCTACGAGCAGTACTTC. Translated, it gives CAIRGGTYEQYF.

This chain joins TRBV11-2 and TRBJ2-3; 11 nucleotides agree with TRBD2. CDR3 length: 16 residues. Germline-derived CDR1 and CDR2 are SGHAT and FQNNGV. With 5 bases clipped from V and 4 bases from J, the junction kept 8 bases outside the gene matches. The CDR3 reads CASSPGVAGGPDTQYF. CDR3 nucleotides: TGTGCCAGCAGCCCCGGGGTAGCGGGGGGGCCAGATACGCAGTATTTT.

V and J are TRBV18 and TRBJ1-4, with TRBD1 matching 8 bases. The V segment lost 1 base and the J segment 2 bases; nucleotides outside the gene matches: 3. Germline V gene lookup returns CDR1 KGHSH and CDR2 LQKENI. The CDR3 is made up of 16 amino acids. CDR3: CASSPRQGPTNEKLFF. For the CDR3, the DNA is TGTGCCAGCTCACCACGACAGGGGCCCACTAATGAAAAACTGTTTTTT.